A single sample is the source of the 3 T cell receptor beta chains below, sequenced in a study of HIV-infected patients and healthy controls. TCRdb reprocessed the 5' RACE reads via MiXCR and lists one record per CDR3 protein. In the table there are about 17,000 distinct CDR3 sequences, roughly 15% of which are singletons. Sequenced input: CD8+ T cells from blood. These receptors all stem from a human donor in good health.

The chain couples TRBV29-1 to TRBJ2-7; TRBD1 agrees at 9 bases. Germline CDR1 reads SQVTM; CDR2 reads ANQGSEA. The CDR3 runs to 14 residues. The trim removed 6 bases at V and 3 bases at J, leaving 9 bases unmatched. The CDR3 spells CSVYGQGKYYEQYF. In DNA form, the CDR3 reads TGCAGCGTATACGGACAGGGGAAATACTACGAGCAGTACTTC.

This clonotype has more than one count but fewer than ten. The rearrangement links TRBV12-3 or TRBV12-4 to TRBJ1-2; 8 bases match TRBD1. Unmatched junction bases numbered 5, after V lost 4 bases and J lost 4 bases. This CDR3 has 14 amino acids. Here the CDR3 DNA reads TGTGCCAGCAGTTACGGACAGGGCGCCTATGGCTACACCTTC. This gives the protein CASSYGQGAYGYTF.

The CDR3 DNA reads TGTGCCAGCAGCTCCCTCTCGGGACCTTCCTACAATGAGCAGTTCTTC. Translating it yields CASSSLSGPSYNEQFF. J is TRBJ2-1 and V is TRBV7-2, with D perhaps given as TRBD1 or TRBD2 (5 bases each). The CDR3 is 16 residues long. CDR1 SGHTA and CDR2 FQGNSA come from the germline V gene. Trimming left V 4 bases short and J 1 base short, with 14 bases between.